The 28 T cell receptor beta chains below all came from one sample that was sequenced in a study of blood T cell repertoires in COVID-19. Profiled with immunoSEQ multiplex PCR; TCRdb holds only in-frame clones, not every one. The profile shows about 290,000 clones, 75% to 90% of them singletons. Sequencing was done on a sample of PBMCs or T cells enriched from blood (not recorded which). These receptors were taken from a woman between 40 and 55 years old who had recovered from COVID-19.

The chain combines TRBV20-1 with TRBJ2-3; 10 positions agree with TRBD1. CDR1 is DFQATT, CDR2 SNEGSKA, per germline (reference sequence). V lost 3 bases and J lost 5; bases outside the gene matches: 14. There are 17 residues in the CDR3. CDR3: CSASPLHGTGAVDTQYF. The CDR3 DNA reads TGCAGTGCTAGTCCCCTCCACGGGACAGGGGCGGTAGATACGCAGTATTTT.

The CDR3 bases are TGTGCCAGCAGCTTAGAGGCAGGGGGCCTTTACAATCAGCCCCAGCATTTT. Translation gives CASSLEAGGLYNQPQHF. This chain connects TRBV7-6 to TRBJ1-5; 8 bases fit TRBD1. This CDR3 contains 17 residues. J lost 3 bases, V lost 1 base, and 8 bases had no gene match. CDR1 and CDR2 from the germline V gene are SGHVS and FNYEAQ.

CDR3 sequence reads: CASSTPSLGKNIQYF. The CDR3 region has the DNA TGTGCCAGTAGTACCCCGAGTCTTGGCAAAAACATTCAGTACTTC. The chain combines TRBV19 with TRBJ2-4; no clear D. The CDR3 covers 15 residues. Germline CDR1 is LNHDA and CDR2 is SQIVND (reference sequence). Trimming took off 4 bases at V and 3 bases at J, with 13 bases between the two ends. The full variable domain, with the rest looked up from reference TRBV19 and TRBJ2-4, is DGGITQSPKYLFRKEGQNVTLSCEQNLNHDAMYWYRQDPGQGLRLIYYSQIVNDFQKGDIAEGYSVSREKKESFPLTVTSAQKNPTAFYLCASSTPSLGKNIQYFGAGTRLSVL.

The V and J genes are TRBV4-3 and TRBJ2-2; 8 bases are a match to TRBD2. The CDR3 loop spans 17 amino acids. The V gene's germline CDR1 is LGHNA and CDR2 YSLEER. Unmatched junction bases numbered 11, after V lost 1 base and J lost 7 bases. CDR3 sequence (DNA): TGCGCCAGCAGCCAAGCACTAACGGGAGGGCCGAACGGGGAGCTGTTTTTT. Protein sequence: CASSQALTGGPNGELFF.

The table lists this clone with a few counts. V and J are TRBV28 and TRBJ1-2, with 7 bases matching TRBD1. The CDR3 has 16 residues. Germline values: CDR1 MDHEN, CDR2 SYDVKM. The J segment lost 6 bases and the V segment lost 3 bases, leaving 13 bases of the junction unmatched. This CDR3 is CASSLPLRGPLDGYTF. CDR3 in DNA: TGTGCCAGCAGTTTGCCCCTGAGGGGGCCTCTAGATGGCTACACCTTC.

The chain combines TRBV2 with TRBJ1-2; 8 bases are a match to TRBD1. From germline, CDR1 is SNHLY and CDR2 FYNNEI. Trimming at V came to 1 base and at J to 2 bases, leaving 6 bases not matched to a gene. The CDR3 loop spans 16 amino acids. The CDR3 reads CASSEGGDRLNYGYTF. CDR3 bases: TGTGCCAGCAGTGAAGGGGGGGACAGGTTAAACTATGGCTACACCTTC.

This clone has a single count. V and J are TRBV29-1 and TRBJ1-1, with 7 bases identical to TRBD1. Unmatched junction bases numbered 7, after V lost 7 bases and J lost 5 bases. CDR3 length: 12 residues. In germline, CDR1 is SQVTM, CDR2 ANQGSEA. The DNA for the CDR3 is TGCAGCGCAATCGGGACAGAGACTGAAGCTTTCTTT. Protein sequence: CSAIGTETEAFF.

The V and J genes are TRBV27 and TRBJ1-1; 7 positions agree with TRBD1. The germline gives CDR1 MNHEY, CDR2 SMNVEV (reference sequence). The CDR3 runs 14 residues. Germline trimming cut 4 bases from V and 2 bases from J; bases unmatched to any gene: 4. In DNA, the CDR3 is TGTGCCAGCAGTTGGGGGGACAGCAACACTGAAGCTTTCTTT. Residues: CASSWGDSNTEAFF.

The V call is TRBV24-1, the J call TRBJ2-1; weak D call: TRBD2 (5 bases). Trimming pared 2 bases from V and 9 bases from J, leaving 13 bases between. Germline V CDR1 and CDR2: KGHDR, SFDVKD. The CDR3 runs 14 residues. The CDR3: CATSDWTGSGEQFF. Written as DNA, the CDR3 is TGTGCCACCAGTGATTGGACTGGAAGCGGTGAGCAGTTCTTC.

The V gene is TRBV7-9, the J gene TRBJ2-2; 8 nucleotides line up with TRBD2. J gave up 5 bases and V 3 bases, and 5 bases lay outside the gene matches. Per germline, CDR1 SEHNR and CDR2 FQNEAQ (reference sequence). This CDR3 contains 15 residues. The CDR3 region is CASSFISGITGELFF. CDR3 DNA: TGTGCCAGCAGCTTTATTAGCGGGATTACCGGGGAGCTGTTTTTT.

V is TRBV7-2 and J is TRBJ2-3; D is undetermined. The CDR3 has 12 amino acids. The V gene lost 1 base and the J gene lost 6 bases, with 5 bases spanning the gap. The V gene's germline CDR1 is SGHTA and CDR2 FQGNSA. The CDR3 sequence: CASSLGRDTQYF. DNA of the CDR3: TGTGCCAGCAGCTTAGGTCGGGATACGCAGTATTTT.

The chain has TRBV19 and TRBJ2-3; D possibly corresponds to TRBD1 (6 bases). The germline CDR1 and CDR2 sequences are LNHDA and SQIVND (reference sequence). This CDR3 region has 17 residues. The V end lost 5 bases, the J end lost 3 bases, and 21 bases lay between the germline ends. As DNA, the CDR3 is TGTGCCAGTAGTCCAGGACAGTACCCTCGTGGGACAGATACGCAGTATTTT. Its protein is CASSPGQYPRGTDTQYF.

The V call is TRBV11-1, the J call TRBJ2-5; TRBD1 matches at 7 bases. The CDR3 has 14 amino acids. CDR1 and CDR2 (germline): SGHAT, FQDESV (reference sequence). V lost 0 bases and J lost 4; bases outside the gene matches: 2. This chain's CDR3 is CASSLARQGETQYF. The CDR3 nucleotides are TGTGCCAGCAGCTTAGCGCGACAGGGAGAGACCCAGTACTTC.

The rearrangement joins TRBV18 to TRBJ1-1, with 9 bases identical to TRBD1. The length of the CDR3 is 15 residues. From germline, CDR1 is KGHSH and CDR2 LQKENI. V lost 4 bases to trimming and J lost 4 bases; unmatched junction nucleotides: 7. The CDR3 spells CASSRTGQGGTEAFF. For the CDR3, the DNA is TGTGCCAGCTCACGTACGGGACAGGGCGGCACTGAAGCTTTCTTT.

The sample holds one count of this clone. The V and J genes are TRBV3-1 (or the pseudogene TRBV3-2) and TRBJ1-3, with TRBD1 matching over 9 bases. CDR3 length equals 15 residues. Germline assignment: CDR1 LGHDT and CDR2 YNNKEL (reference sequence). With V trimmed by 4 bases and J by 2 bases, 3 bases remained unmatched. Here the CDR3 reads CASSPRTGAGNTIYF. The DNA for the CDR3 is TGTGCCAGCAGCCCCCGGACAGGGGCTGGAAACACCATATATTTT.

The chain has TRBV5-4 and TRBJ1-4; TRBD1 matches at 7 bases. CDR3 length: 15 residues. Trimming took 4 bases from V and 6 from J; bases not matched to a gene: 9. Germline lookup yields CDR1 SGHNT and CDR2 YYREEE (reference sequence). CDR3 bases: TGTGCCAGCAGCGCCCGACAGGGATCGGATGAAAAACTGTTTTTT. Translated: CASSARQGSDEKLFF.

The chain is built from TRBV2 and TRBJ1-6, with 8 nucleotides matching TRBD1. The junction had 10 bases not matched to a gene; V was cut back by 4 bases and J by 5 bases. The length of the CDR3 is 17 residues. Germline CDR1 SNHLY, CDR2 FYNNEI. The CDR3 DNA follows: TGTGCCAGCAGTGCAAGCCTACCGGGACAGGATAATTCACCCCTCCACTTT. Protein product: CASSASLPGQDNSPLHF.

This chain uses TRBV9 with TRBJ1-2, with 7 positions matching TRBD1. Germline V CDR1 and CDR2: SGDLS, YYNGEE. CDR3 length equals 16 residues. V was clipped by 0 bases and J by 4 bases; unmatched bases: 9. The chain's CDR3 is CASSVDPGTAPYGYTF. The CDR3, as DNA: TGTGCCAGCAGCGTAGATCCGGGGACAGCCCCCTATGGCTACACCTTC.

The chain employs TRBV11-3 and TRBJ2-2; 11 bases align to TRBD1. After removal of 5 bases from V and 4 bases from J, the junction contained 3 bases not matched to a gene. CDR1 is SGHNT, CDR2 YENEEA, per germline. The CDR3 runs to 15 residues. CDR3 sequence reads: CASSGQGALTGELFF. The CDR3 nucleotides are TGTGCCAGCAGCGGACAGGGGGCCCTCACCGGGGAGCTGTTTTTT.

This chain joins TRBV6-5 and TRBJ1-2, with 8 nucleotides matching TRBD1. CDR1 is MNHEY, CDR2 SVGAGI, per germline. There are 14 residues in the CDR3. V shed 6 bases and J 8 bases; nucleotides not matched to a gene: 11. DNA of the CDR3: TGTGCCAGCAGGATGGAGCAGGGGGCGAAGGGCTACACCTTC. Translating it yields CASRMEQGAKGYTF.

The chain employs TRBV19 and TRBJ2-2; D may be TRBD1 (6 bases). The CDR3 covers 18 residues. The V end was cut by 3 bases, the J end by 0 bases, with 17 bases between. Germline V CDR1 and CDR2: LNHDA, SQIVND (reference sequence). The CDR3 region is CASSIGQRAQPNTGELFF. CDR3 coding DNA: TGTGCCAGTAGTATCGGACAGCGCGCCCAGCCGAACACCGGGGAGCTGTTTTTT.

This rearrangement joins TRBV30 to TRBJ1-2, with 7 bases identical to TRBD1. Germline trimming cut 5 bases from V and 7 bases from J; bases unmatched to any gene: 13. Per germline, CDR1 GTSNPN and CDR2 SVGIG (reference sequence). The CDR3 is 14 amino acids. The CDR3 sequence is CAWEKDRQGVGYTF. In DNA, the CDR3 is TGTGCCTGGGAGAAGGACAGGCAGGGTGTTGGCTACACCTTC.

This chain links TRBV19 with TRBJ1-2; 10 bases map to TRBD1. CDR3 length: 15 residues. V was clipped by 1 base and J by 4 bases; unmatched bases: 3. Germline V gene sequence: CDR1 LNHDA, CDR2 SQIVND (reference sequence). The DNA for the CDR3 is TGTGCCAGTAGTATAGGGGACAGGGGATTCTATGGCTACACCTTC. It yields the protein CASSIGDRGFYGYTF.

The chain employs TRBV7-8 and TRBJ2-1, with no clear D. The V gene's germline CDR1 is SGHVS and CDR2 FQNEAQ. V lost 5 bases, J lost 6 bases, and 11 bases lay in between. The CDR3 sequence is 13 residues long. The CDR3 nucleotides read TGTGCCAGCAGCCCCATAGCTAGCAATGAGCAGTTCTTC. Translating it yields CASSPIASNEQFF.

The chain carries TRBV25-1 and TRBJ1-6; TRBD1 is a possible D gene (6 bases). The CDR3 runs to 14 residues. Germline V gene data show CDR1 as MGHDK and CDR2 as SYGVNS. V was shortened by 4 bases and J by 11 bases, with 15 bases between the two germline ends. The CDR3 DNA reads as TGTGCCAGCAGTGGGTTCGGGGGGCTGCCACCCCTCCACTTT. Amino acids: CASSGFGGLPPLHF. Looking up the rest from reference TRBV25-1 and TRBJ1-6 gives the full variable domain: EADIYQTPRYLVIGTGKKITLECSQTMGHDKMYWYQQDPGMELHLIHYSYGVNSTEKGDLSSESTVSRIRTEHFPLTLESARPSHTSQYLCASSGFGGLPPLHFGNGTRLTVT.

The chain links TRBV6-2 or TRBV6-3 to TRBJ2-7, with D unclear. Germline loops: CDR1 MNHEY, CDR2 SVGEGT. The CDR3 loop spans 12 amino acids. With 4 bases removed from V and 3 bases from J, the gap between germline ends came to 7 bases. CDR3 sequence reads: CASSLLGYEQYF. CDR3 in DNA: TGTGCCAGCAGTTTACTCGGCTACGAGCAGTACTTC.

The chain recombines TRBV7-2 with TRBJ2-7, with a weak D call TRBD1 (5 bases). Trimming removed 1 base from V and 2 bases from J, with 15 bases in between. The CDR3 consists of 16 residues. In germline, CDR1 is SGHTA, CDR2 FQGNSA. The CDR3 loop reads CASSLGGWGRTYEQYF. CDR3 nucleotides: TGTGCCAGCAGCTTAGGAGGATGGGGCAGAACCTACGAGCAGTACTTC.

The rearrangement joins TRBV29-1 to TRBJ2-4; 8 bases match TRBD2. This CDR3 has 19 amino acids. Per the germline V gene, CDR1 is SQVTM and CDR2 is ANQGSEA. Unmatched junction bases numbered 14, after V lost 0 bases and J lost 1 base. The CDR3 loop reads CSVEEAGGYRVRAKNIQYF. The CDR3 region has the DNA TGCAGCGTTGAAGAGGCGGGGGGATATCGTGTCAGGGCCAAAAACATTCAGTACTTC.